Below are 10 T cell receptor beta chains sequenced from a single sample in a study of identical twins. Via MiXCR, TCRdb re-called the 5' RACE reads, giving one row per CDR3 protein. The sample contains about 390,000 distinct CDR3 sequences, 8.5% to 10% of which appear only once. Sequences were obtained from naive T cells sorted from blood. The source of these receptors is a woman aged 45 to 65 in good health.

This clonotype was seen only a few times. The chain joins TRBV10-1 to TRBJ2-1; possible D gene TRBD2, 5 bases. CDR3 size: 15 residues. Trimming pared 1 base from V and 7 bases from J, leaving 14 bases between. CDR1 and CDR2 from the germline V gene are WNHNN and SYGVQD (reference sequence). The CDR3: CASSEWTLTTNEQFF. CDR3 bases: TGCGCCAGCAGTGAGTGGACTCTAACCACGAATGAGCAGTTCTTC.

This clonotype was found many times. The rearrangement uses TRBV12-3 or TRBV12-4 and TRBJ1-1, with unresolved D. CDR3 length: 13 residues. Trimming removed 3 bases from V and 5 bases from J, with 10 bases in between. The DNA for the CDR3 is TGTGCCAGCAGTTTTGGAGTTGGGACTGAAGCTTTCTTT. As protein: CASSFGVGTEAFF.

This clonotype was detected only a few times. V usage is TRBV12-3 or TRBV12-4 and J usage is TRBJ1-2; 7 bases agree with TRBD1. Germline trimming cut 5 bases from V and 6 bases from J; bases unmatched to any gene: 12. The CDR3 has 15 amino acids. The CDR3 DNA reads as TGTGCCAGCAGTCGACAGGGAAGGGTGACAAATGGCTACACCTTC. Translated: CASSRQGRVTNGYTF.

This rearrangement joins TRBV11-3 to TRBJ2-2; D is undetermined. The CDR3 spans 14 residues. Germline values: CDR1 SGHNT, CDR2 YENEEA. The V end was cut by 3 bases, the J end by 5 bases, with 10 bases between. CDR3 region: CASSFDPGTGELFF. CDR3 DNA sequence: TGTGCCAGCAGCTTTGATCCCGGGACCGGGGAGCTGTTTTTT.

In this sample, this clonotype turned up many times. The chain recombines TRBV3-1 with TRBJ2-1, with D perhaps TRBD1 (5 bases). The length of the CDR3 is 15 residues. Germline loops: CDR1 LGHDT, CDR2 YNNKEL (reference sequence). Trimming stripped 1 base from V and 0 bases from J, with 7 bases between. CDR3 sequence (DNA): TGTGCCAGCAGCCAAGGACAGAGCTCCTACAATGAGCAGTTCTTC. Its protein is CASSQGQSSYNEQFF.

CDR3 nucleotides: TGTGCCAGCAGCTCACTAGCGGGAGGGACCTACGAGCAGTACTTC. Translating it yields CASSSLAGGTYEQYF. The chain carries TRBV3-1 and TRBJ2-7; 13 bases fit TRBD2. There are 15 residues in the CDR3. Trimming cost V 5 bases and J 2 bases; bases outside gene matches: 3. The germline V gene has CDR1 LGHDT and CDR2 YNNKEL (reference sequence).

The rearrangement links TRBV20-1 to TRBJ2-7; D is ambiguous. The V end was cut by 3 bases, the J end by 4 bases, with 10 bases between. Germline assignment: CDR1 DFQATT and CDR2 SNEGSKA (reference sequence). The CDR3 spans 12 residues. This CDR3 is CSASELAYEQYF. The CDR3 bases are TGCAGTGCTAGCGAGCTGGCGTACGAGCAGTACTTC.

There are many counts of this clonotype. At one end, the junction sequence differs from germline, possibly due to a read error. The genes are TRBV6-2 or TRBV6-3 and TRBJ2-7; 7 bases agree with TRBD1. From germline, CDR1 is MNHEY and CDR2 SVGEGT. CDR3 length: 11 residues. The CDR3 coding sequence is TGTGCCAGCAGCCAACCCGGGACAGTGGACTTC. Translation gives CASSQPGTVDF.

V gene TRBV12-3 or TRBV12-4 combines with J gene TRBJ2-1; D call uncertain. CDR3 length: 15 residues. The germline V and J ends were trimmed by 7 bases and 3 bases, with 16 bases remaining between them. Written as DNA, the CDR3 is TGTGCCAGCACCTCTCGGAATACTATCTACAATGAGCAGTTCTTC. The encoded protein is CASTSRNTIYNEQFF.

This sequence joins TRBV5-5 and TRBJ2-7, with 8 bases that match TRBD1. The germline V gene encodes CDR1 SGHKS and CDR2 YYEKEE (reference sequence). The CDR3 consists of 14 residues. Trimming at V came to 2 bases and at J to 5 bases, leaving 6 bases not matched to a gene. The CDR3 loop is CASSFDRGGNEQYF. CDR3 bases: TGTGCCAGCAGCTTTGACAGGGGTGGCAACGAGCAGTACTTC.